Each of the 29 T cell receptor beta chains below was sequenced from the same sample in a study of shared clonotypes between healthy human individuals. Naive CD8 cells were CD45RO-negative, positively selected for CCR7, excluding terminally differentiated effector memory CD45RA+ cells. The table came from immunoSEQ multiplex PCR; TCRdb's copy has only in-frame clones and leaves some out. The data contain more than 550,000 clones, about 91% of them singletons. What was sequenced was naive CD8+ T cells sorted from blood. These receptors came from a man aged 25 to 40 in good health.

There are a few counts of this clone. The chain joins TRBV15 to TRBJ2-3, with 9 bases that match TRBD1. This CDR3 has 15 residues. The V gene end was trimmed by 0 bases and the J gene end by 4 bases; junction bases not matched to a gene: 2. Germline V CDR1 and CDR2: LNHNV, YYDKDF (reference sequence). The CDR3 bases are TGTGCCACCAGCAGAGAAACAGGGGGCGCAGATACGCAGTATTTT. It yields the protein CATSRETGGADTQYF.

J is TRBJ2-3 and V is TRBV7-6; 7 nucleotides line up with TRBD1. The length of the CDR3 is 15 residues. Germline CDR1 reads SGHVS; CDR2 reads FNYEAQ. V shed 6 bases and J 2 bases; nucleotides not matched to a gene: 8. The CDR3 DNA reads TGTGCCAGCAGACAGCGGACAGGTCCCACAGATACGCAGTATTTT. Translating gives CASRQRTGPTDTQYF.

The V and J genes are TRBV27 and TRBJ2-1, with D perhaps matching TRBD2 (7 bases). The CDR3 has 14 amino acids. From germline, CDR1 is MNHEY and CDR2 SMNVEV (reference sequence). The V gene lost 6 bases and the J gene lost 6 bases, with 15 bases spanning the gap. Here the CDR3 reads CASRRGGEGNEQFF. Here the CDR3 DNA reads TGTGCCAGCAGGAGGGGGGGTGAAGGCAATGAGCAGTTCTTC.

The J gene is TRBJ2-3, the V gene TRBV27; D unresolved. The length of the CDR3 is 16 residues. With 5 bases removed from V and 0 bases from J, the gap between germline ends came to 15 bases. The germline V gene encodes CDR1 MNHEY and CDR2 SMNVEV (reference sequence). CDR3 coding DNA: TGTGCCAGCAGTAGGATGGAATTGGGGAGCACAGATACGCAGTATTTT. It is translated as CASSRMELGSTDTQYF.

The chain couples TRBV6-4 to TRBJ1-1; D gene unclear. The V gene's germline CDR1 is MRHNA and CDR2 SNTAGT. Trimming stripped 2 bases from V and 4 bases from J, with 11 bases between. The CDR3 is 14 amino acids. CDR3 residues: CASSDQGSSTEAFF. The CDR3 DNA reads TGTGCCAGCAGTGACCAAGGGTCGAGCACTGAAGCTTTCTTT.

To note about this clone: Other nucleotide sequences in the sample specify the same CDR3. The J gene is TRBJ2-7, the V gene TRBV7-2; D is undetermined. Germline V gene sequence: CDR1 SGHTA, CDR2 FQGNSA. This CDR3 has 12 residues. V was shortened by 1 base and J by 2 bases, with 3 bases between the two germline ends. Here the CDR3 reads CASSLDTYEQYF. The CDR3, as DNA: TGTGCCAGCAGCTTAGATACCTACGAGCAGTACTTC.

Worth noting for this clone: Other DNA sequences in this specimen translate into the identical CDR3. The chain links TRBV10-2 to TRBJ2-7; D remains ambiguous. Trimming stripped 2 bases from V and 3 bases from J, with 2 bases between. CDR3 size: 11 residues. CDR1 is WSHSY, CDR2 SAAADI, per germline. CDR3 sequence (DNA): TGCGCCAGCAGTGAGAGCTACGAGCAGTACTTC. This sequence encodes CASSESYEQYF.

V is TRBV7-9 and J is TRBJ2-1, with 9 bases fitting TRBD1. CDR1 and CDR2 (germline): SEHNR, FQNEAQ (reference sequence). V was pared by 5 bases and J by 4 bases, with 9 bases of the junction left unmatched. The CDR3 is made up of 16 amino acids. CDR3 amino acids: CASSALAGQGYNEQFF. CDR3 nucleotides: TGTGCCAGCAGCGCCCTCGCGGGACAGGGTTACAATGAGCAGTTCTTC. The variable domain in full, with the rest retrieved from reference TRBV7-9 and TRBJ2-1, is DTGVSQNPRHKITKRGQNVTFRCDPISEHNRLYWYRQTLGQGPEFLTYFQNEAQLEKSRLLSDRFSAERPKGSFSTLEIQRTEQGDSAMYLCASSALAGQGYNEQFFGPGTRLTVL.

The V and J genes are TRBV11-2 and TRBJ1-2, with TRBD1 identical over 7 bases. Germline V gene sequence: CDR1 SGHAT, CDR2 FQNNGV. The trim removed 4 bases at V and 13 bases at J, leaving 12 bases unmatched. This CDR3 spans 13 amino acids. This CDR3 is CASSSQTTGPPTF. In DNA, the CDR3 is TGTGCCAGCAGCTCTCAAACGACAGGGCCGCCCACCTTC.

The rearrangement links TRBV10-3 to TRBJ2-5; 11 nucleotides align to TRBD2. J was trimmed by 1 base and V by 6 bases; bases with no gene match: 4. Germline CDR1 reads ENHRY; CDR2 reads SYGVKD. There are 15 residues in the CDR3. In nucleotides, the CDR3 is TGTGCCATCAGCACCGGGACTAGCGGCCAAGAGACCCAGTACTTC. Residues: CAISTGTSGQETQYF.

This chain uses TRBV7-9 with TRBJ2-7; a weak D match, TRBD2 (5 bases). The V and J ends lost 5 bases and 0 bases respectively, with 17 bases between them. Per germline, CDR1 SEHNR and CDR2 FQNEAQ (reference sequence). The CDR3 loop spans 16 amino acids. CDR3 in DNA: TGTGCCAGCAGCAGCATCAGGACTTCAAACTCCTACGAGCAGTACTTC. This gives the protein CASSSIRTSNSYEQYF.

The V gene is TRBV28, the J gene TRBJ2-7; 7 bases fit TRBD2. The J segment lost 5 bases and the V segment lost 8 bases, leaving 12 bases of the junction unmatched. This CDR3 contains 14 residues. The V gene's germline CDR1 is MDHEN and CDR2 SYDVKM. CDR3 in DNA: TGTGCCAGCTCTCTCGAGAGGGGACTACACGAGCAGTACTTC. Translation: CASSLERGLHEQYF.

The chain combines TRBV4-1 with TRBJ2-1; 14 positions agree with TRBD2. CDR1 is MGHRA and CDR2 is YSYEKL in the germline V gene. The CDR3 contains 15 residues. V lost 4 bases and J lost 8; bases outside the gene matches: 4. As DNA, the CDR3 is TGCGCCAGCAGCCTAGGGACTAGCGGGAGTGATGAGCAGTTCTTC. Translating gives CASSLGTSGSDEQFF.

In its sample, this clone was seen a few times. This chain uses TRBV9 with TRBJ2-7; D uncertain. Germline V gene data show CDR1 as SGDLS and CDR2 as YYNGEE. The CDR3 length is 14 residues. V was cut by 3 bases and J by 3 bases, with 13 bases left in between. For the CDR3, the DNA is TGTGCCAGCAGCGCAGCCGGAGCTGGCTACGAGCAGTACTTC. Its protein product is CASSAAGAGYEQYF. Together with reference TRBV9 and TRBJ2-7, the CDR3 gives the full variable domain: DSGVTQTPKHLITATGQRVTLRCSPRSGDLSVYWYQQSLDQGLQFLIQYYNGEERAKGNILERFSAQQFPDLHSELNLSSLELGDSALYFCASSAAGAGYEQYFGPGTRLTVT.

This sequence joins TRBV28 and TRBJ2-1; no clear D gene. The germline CDR1 and CDR2 sequences are MDHEN and SYDVKM. The CDR3 extends over 11 amino acids. Trimming took 7 bases from V and 12 from J, leaving 13 bases between them. CDR3 in DNA: TGTGCCAGCATGGGTGGCTCGGGGCAGTTCTTC. Its protein product is CASMGGSGQFF. Drawing the rest from reference TRBV28 and TRBJ2-1, the complete variable domain is DVKVTQSSRYLVKRTGEKVFLECVQDMDHENMFWYRQDPGLGLRLIYFSYDVKMKEKGDIPEGYSVSREKKERFSLILESASTNQTSMYLCASMGGSGQFFGPGTRLTVL.

The rearrangement links TRBV27 to TRBJ2-7, with TRBD1 matching 10 bases. The CDR3 has 14 residues. Per germline, CDR1 MNHEY and CDR2 SMNVEV (reference sequence). V lost 8 bases, J lost 5 bases, and 9 bases stayed unmatched. In DNA form, the CDR3 reads TGTGCCAGCGGCTCCGGGACAGGGGACAACGAGCAGTACTTC. It encodes CASGSGTGDNEQYF.

The chain has TRBV28 and TRBJ1-5, with D perhaps matching TRBD1 (6 bases). Between the trimmed V and J ends, which lost 6 bases and 3 bases, there was a span of 15 bases. The germline gives CDR1 MDHEN, CDR2 SYDVKM. This CDR3 contains 15 residues. In nucleotides, the CDR3 is TGTGCCAGCAGGCCCGGACAGTTTTTCAATCAGCCCCAGCATTTT. This sequence encodes CASRPGQFFNQPQHF.

The rearrangement uses TRBV11-2 and TRBJ2-3, with D hard to call. Trimming cost V 1 base and J 9 bases, with 8 bases left between them. The germline CDR1 and CDR2 sequences are SGHAT and FQNNGV. The CDR3 is made up of 12 amino acids. The CDR3 protein is CASSLGLATQYF. The CDR3 bases are TGTGCCAGCAGCTTAGGGTTGGCCACGCAGTATTTT. Complete variable domain (other parts from reference TRBV11-2 and TRBJ2-3): EAGVAQSPRYKIIEKRQSVAFWCNPISGHATLYWYQQILGQGPKLLIQFQNNGVVDDSQLPKDRFSAERLKGVDSTLKIQPAKLEDSAVYLCASSLGLATQYFGPGTRLTVL.

This chain connects TRBV27 to TRBJ2-1; D might be TRBD1 (5 bases). V dropped 5 bases and J dropped 0 bases, with 11 bases sitting between them. The V gene's germline CDR1 is MNHEY and CDR2 SMNVEV (reference sequence). The CDR3 contains 15 residues. The chain's CDR3 is CASSIGQSSYNEQFF. The CDR3 DNA reads as TGTGCCAGCAGTATCGGACAAAGCTCCTACAATGAGCAGTTCTTC.

This clone was detected only once. V gene TRBV4-3 combines with J gene TRBJ2-1; a possible D gene is TRBD2 (6 bases). The V and J ends lost 2 bases and 8 bases respectively, with 13 bases between them. Germline values: CDR1 LGHNA, CDR2 YSLEER. CDR3 length: 14 residues. The CDR3 spells CASSQLSGVDEQFF. CDR3 sequence (DNA): TGCGCCAGCAGCCAACTATCGGGAGTGGATGAGCAGTTCTTC.

This chain connects TRBV7-9 to TRBJ2-7, with 7 nucleotides matching TRBD1. The germline V gene encodes CDR1 SEHNR and CDR2 FQNEAQ (reference sequence). The CDR3 totals 17 residues. Trimming cost V 7 bases and J 3 bases; bases outside gene matches: 18. The CDR3 nucleotides are TGTGCCAGCAATGGAGGCCTTGAAAGACAGGGTGACTACGAGCAGTACTTC. Encoded protein: CASNGGLERQGDYEQYF.

The chain links TRBV28 to TRBJ1-4, with D possibly being TRBD1 (6 bases). Germline V lookup: CDR1 MDHEN, CDR2 SYDVKM. The CDR3 is 15 residues long. The V gene lost 1 base and the J gene lost 4 bases, with 10 bases spanning the gap. In DNA, the CDR3 is TGTGCCAGCAGTTTATCCGGACAGAATAATGAAAAACTGTTTTTT. Protein product: CASSLSGQNNEKLFF. Supplemented by reference TRBV28 and TRBJ1-4, the full variable domain reads DVKVTQSSRYLVKRTGEKVFLECVQDMDHENMFWYRQDPGLGLRLIYFSYDVKMKEKGDIPEGYSVSREKKERFSLILESASTNQTSMYLCASSLSGQNNEKLFFGSGTQLSVL.

The chain employs TRBV15 and TRBJ2-1, with D possibly matching TRBD2 (5 bases). Per germline, CDR1 LNHNV and CDR2 YYDKDF (reference sequence). V lost 0 bases and J 11 bases, leaving 32 bases between the germline ends. This CDR3 is built from 20 residues. The CDR3 sequence: CATSRDQAWTAGIPAGKQFF. The DNA of the CDR3 is TGTGCCACCAGCAGAGATCAGGCGTGGACTGCAGGTATACCCGCAGGTAAGCAGTTCTTC.

The gene calls are TRBV11-2 and TRBJ1-2; the D gene is possibly TRBD1 (6 bases). In germline, CDR1 is SGHAT, CDR2 FQNNGV. V lost 4 bases to trimming and J lost 2 bases, with 17 bases between them. The CDR3 loop spans 16 amino acids. In DNA form, the CDR3 reads TGTGCCAGCAGCTCCCCACGGACAAGGGGGAACTATGGCTACACCTTC. Amino acid sequence: CASSSPRTRGNYGYTF.

This chain links TRBV15 with TRBJ1-5; 7 bases agree with TRBD1. After removal of 1 base from V and 1 base from J, the junction contained 13 bases not matched to a gene. CDR1 is LNHNV and CDR2 is YYDKDF in the germline V gene (reference sequence). This CDR3 spans 19 amino acids. CDR3 DNA: TGTGCCACCAGCAGAGGAAGAGAGGTTGGACAGGCAAGCAATCAGCCCCAGCATTTT. Translation gives CATSRGREVGQASNQPQHF.

The chain recombines TRBV6-1 with TRBJ1-2, with 8 bases aligning to TRBD1. CDR1 and CDR2 (germline): MNHNS, SASEGT. Unmatched junction bases numbered 8, after V lost 1 base and J lost 7 bases. This CDR3 comprises 15 residues. The CDR3 DNA reads TGTGCCAGCAGTGAAGTATACGGACAGGGACGTGGCTACACCTTC. As protein: CASSEVYGQGRGYTF.

This clone was picked up one time. V is TRBV27 and J is TRBJ2-7; 7 bases fit TRBD2. V shed 2 bases and J 3 bases; nucleotides not matched to a gene: 1. Per germline, CDR1 MNHEY and CDR2 SMNVEV (reference sequence). The length of the CDR3 is 13 residues. The CDR3 is CASSLIAGYEQYF. CDR3 nucleotides: TGTGCCAGCAGTTTAATAGCGGGCTACGAGCAGTACTTC.

The V call is TRBV5-4, the J call TRBJ1-2; weak D call: TRBD1 (6 bases). Per the germline V gene, CDR1 is SGHNT and CDR2 is YYREEE (reference sequence). The CDR3 has 14 amino acids. With 3 bases removed from V and 4 bases from J, the gap between germline ends came to 13 bases. The CDR3 here is CASSWGGQSYGYTF. In DNA, the CDR3 is TGTGCCAGCAGCTGGGGGGGGCAGTCCTATGGCTACACCTTC.

The chain combines TRBV27 with TRBJ2-3, with D perhaps TRBD1 (5 bases). The CDR3 spans 14 residues. The germline CDR1 and CDR2 sequences are MNHEY and SMNVEV (reference sequence). The V end lost 3 bases, the J end lost 0 bases, and 7 bases lay between the germline ends. The CDR3 DNA is TGTGCCAGCAGTTTGGGGCCTAGCACAGATACGCAGTATTTT. Translated: CASSLGPSTDTQYF.